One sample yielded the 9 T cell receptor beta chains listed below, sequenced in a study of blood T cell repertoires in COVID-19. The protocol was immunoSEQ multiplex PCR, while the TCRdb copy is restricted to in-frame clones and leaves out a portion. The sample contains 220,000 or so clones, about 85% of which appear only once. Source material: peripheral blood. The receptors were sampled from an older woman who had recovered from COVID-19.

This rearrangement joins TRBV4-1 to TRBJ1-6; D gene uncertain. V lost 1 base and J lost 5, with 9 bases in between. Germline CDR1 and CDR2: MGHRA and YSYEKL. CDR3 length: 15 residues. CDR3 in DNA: TGCGCCAGCAGCCAAGGATCGGGGAATAATTCACCCCTCCACTTT. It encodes CASSQGSGNNSPLHF.

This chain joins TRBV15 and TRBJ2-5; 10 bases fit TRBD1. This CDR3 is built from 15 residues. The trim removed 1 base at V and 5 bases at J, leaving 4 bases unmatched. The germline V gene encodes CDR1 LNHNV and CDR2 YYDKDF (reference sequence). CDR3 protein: CATSRAGQGGETQYF. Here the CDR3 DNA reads TGTGCCACCAGCAGAGCCGGACAGGGGGGTGAGACCCAGTACTTC. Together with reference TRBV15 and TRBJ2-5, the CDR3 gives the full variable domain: DAMVIQNPRYQVTQFGKPVTLSCSQTLNHNVMYWYQQKSSQAPKLLFHYYDKDFNNEADTPDNFQSRRPNTSFCFLDIRSPGLGDTAMYLCATSRAGQGGETQYFGPGTRLLVL.

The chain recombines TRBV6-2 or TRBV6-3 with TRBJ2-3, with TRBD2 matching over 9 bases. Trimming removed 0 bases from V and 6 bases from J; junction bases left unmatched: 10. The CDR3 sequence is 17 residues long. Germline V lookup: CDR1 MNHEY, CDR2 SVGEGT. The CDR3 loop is CASSYSSSGAPGDTQYF. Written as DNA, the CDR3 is TGTGCCAGCAGTTACTCTTCTAGCGGGGCCCCAGGGGATACGCAGTATTTT.

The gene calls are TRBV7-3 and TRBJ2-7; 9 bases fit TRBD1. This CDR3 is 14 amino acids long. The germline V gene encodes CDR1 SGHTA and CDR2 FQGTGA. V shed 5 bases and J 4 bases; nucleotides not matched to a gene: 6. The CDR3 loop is CASSPGQGPYEQYF. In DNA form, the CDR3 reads TGTGCCAGCAGCCCTGGACAGGGGCCGTACGAGCAGTACTTC.

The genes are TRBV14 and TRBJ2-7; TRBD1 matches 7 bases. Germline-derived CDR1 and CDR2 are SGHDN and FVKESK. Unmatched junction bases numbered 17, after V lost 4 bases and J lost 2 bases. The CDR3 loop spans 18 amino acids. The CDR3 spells CASSPKQTGAGLAYEQYF. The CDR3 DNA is TGTGCCAGCAGCCCCAAACAAACAGGGGCCGGTCTCGCCTACGAGCAGTACTTC.

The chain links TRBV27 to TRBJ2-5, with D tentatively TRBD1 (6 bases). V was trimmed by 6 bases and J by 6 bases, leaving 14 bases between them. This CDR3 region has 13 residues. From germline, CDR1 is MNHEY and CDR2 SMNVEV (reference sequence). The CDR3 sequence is CASSPTGPKTQYF. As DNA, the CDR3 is TGTGCCAGCAGCCCCACAGGGCCGAAGACCCAGTACTTC.

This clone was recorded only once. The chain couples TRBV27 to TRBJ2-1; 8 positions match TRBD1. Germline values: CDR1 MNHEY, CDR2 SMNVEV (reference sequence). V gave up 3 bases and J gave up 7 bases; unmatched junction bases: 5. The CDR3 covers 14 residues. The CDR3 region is CASSFPDRVNEQFF. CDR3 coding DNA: TGTGCCAGCAGTTTTCCGGACAGGGTGAATGAGCAGTTCTTC.

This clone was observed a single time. In DNA, the CDR3 is TGTGCCAGCAGCTTACGGGGACAGGTGAACACCGGGGAGCTGTTTTTT. Residues: CASSLRGQVNTGELFF. The V gene is TRBV7-3, the J gene TRBJ2-2; 8 bases are shared with TRBD1. The CDR3 runs 16 residues. The V and J ends lost 2 bases and 1 base, in that order; junction bases with no gene match: 3. Germline-derived CDR1 and CDR2 are SGHTA and FQGTGA.

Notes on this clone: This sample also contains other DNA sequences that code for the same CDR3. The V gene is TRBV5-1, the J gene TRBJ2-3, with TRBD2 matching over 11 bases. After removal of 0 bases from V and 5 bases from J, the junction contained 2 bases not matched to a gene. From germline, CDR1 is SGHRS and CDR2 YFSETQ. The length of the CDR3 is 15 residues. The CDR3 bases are TGCGCCAGCAGCTTGGGCCTAGCGGGAGGAGATACGCAGTATTTT. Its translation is CASSLGLAGGDTQYF.